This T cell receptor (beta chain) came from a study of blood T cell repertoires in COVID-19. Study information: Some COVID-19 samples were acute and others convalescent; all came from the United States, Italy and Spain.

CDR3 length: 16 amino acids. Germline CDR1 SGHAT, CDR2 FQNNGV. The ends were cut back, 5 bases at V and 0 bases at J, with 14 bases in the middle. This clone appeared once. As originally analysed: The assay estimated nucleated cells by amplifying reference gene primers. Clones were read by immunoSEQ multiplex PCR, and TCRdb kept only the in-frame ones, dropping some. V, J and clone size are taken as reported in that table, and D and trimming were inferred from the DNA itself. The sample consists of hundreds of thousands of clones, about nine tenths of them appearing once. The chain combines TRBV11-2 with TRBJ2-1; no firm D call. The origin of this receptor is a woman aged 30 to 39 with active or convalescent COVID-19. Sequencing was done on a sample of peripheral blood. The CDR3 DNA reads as TGTGCCAGCAGCGATCTAGTTACCGGCTCCTACAATGAGCAGTTCTTC. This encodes CASSDLVTGSYNEQFF.